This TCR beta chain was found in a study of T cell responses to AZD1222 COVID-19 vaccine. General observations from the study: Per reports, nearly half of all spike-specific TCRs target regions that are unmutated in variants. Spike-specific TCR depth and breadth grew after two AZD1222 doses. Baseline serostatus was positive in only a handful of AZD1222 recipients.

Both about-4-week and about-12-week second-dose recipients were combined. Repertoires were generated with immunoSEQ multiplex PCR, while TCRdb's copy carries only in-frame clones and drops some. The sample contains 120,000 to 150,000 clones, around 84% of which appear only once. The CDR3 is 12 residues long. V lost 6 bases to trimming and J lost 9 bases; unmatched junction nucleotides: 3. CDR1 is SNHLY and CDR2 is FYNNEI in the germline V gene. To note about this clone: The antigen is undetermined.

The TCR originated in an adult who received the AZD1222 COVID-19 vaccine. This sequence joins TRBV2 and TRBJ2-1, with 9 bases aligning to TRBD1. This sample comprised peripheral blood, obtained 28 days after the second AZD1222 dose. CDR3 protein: CASSGTGTEQFF. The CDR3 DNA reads TGTGCCAGCAGCGGGACAGGGACTGAGCAGTTCTTC.